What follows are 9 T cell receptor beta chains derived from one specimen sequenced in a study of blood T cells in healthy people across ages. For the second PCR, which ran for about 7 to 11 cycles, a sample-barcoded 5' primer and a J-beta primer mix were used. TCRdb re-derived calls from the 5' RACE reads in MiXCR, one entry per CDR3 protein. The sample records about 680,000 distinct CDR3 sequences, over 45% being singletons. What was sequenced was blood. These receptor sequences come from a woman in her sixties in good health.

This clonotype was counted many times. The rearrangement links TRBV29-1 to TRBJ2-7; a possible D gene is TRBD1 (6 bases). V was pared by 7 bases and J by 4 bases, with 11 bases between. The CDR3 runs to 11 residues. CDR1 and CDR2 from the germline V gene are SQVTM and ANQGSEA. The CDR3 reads CSGLQGYEQYF. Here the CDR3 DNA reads TGCAGCGGGCTCCAGGGGTACGAGCAGTACTTC.

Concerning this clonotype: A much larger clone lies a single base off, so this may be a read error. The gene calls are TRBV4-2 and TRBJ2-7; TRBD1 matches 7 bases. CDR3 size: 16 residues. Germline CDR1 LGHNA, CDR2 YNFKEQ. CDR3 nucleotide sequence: TGTGTCAGCAGCCAAGCCAGAGGGGACAGCTCCTACGAGCAGTACTTC. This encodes CVSSQARGDSSYEQYF.

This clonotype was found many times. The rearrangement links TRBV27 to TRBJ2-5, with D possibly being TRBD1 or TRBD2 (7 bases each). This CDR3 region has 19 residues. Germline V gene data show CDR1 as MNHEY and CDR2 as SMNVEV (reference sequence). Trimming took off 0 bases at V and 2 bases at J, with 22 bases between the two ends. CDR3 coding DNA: TGTGCCAGCAGTTTATCCTCGGGGGGACAGACGAGGCCTCAAGAGACCCAGTACTTC. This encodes CASSLSSGGQTRPQETQYF.

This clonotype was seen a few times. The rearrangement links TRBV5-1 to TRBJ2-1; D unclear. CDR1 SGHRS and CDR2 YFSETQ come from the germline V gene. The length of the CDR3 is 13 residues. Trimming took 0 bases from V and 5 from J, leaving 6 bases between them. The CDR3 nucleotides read TGCGCCAGCAGCTTGGGCGGCCACAATGAGCAGTTCTTC. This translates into CASSLGGHNEQFF.

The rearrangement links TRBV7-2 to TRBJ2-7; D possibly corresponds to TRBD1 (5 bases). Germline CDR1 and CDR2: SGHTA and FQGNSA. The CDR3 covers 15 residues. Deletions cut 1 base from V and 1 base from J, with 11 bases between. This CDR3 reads CASSLVGVGSYEQYF. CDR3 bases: TGTGCCAGCAGCTTAGTAGGGGTGGGATCCTACGAGCAGTACTTC.

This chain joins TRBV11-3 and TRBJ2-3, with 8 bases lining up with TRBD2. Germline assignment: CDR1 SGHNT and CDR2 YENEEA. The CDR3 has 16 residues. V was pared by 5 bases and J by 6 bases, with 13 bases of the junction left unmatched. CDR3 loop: CASSPAQRESGDTQYF. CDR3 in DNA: TGTGCCAGCAGCCCCGCTCAGCGGGAGTCAGGGGATACGCAGTATTTT.

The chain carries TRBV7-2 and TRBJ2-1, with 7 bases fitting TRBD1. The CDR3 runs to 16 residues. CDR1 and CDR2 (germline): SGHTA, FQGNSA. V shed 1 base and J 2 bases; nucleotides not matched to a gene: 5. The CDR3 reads CASSLGGQLTYNEQFF. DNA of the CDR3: TGTGCCAGCAGCTTAGGGGGACAGTTAACCTACAATGAGCAGTTCTTC.

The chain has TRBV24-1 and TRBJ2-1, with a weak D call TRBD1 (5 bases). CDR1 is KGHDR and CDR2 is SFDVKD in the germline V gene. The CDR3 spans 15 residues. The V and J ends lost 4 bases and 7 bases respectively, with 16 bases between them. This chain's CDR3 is CATSDPGHSPNEQFF. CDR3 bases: TGTGCCACCAGTGACCCCGGACACAGCCCGAATGAGCAGTTCTTC.

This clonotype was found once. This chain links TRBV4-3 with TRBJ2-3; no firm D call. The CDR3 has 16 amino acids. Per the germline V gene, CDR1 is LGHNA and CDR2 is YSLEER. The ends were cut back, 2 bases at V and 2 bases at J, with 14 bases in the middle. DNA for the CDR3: TGCGCCAGCAGCCAATCGGTCCAGCGATTCACAGATACGCAGTATTTT. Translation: CASSQSVQRFTDTQYF.